This T cell receptor (beta chain) was sequenced for a study of T-cell memory formation after mild COVID-19. V lost 4 bases and J lost 2; bases outside the gene matches: 7. Germline V gene lookup returns CDR1 MGHRA and CDR2 YSYEKL. This CDR3 is 15 amino acids long. Whole-study findings and limits: The pre-infection memory compartment contained some responding clones, suggesting cross-reactive memory joined.

To note about this clonotype: Its specificity is not known.

From 5'RACE with constant-segment primers came TCR alpha and TCR beta cDNA libraries that carried sample barcodes and UMIs. In TCRdb, the 5' RACE reads were re-called with MiXCR into one record per CDR3 protein. The table lists around 300,000 distinct CDR3 sequences, roughly an eighth of them singletons. This TCR came from a man younger than 35 who had mild COVID-19 (a few samples of this study predate the infection). Cell type and time point are not known. The sample taken for sequencing was PBMCs or a T cell subset sorted from them (not recorded which). The genes are TRBV4-1 and TRBJ2-7, with 8 bases aligning to TRBD1. The CDR3 protein is CASSPKTGVPYEQYF. In DNA form, the CDR3 reads TGCGCCAGCAGCCCCAAGACAGGGGTCCCCTACGAGCAGTACTTC.